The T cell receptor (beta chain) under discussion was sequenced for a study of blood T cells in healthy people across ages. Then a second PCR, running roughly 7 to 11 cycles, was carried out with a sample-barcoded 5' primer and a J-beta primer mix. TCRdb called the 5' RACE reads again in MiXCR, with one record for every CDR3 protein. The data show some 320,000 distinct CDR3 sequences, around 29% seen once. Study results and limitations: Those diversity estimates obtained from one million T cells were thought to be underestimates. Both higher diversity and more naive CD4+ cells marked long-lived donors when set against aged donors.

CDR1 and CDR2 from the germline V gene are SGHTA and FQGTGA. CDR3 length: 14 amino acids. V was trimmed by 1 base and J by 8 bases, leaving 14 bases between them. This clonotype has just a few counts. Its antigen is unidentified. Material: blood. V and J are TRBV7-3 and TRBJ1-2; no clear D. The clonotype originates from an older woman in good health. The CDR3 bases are TGTGCCAGCAGCTTAATTCCGGGGATGGGAGGCTACACCTTC. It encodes CASSLIPGMGGYTF.